This record looks at one T cell receptor beta chain sequence and its context. The target antigen is unknown. This specimen belongs to a study of T cell responses to AZD1222 COVID-19 vaccine. Findings and limits, study-wide: Clonal diversity may have been underestimated, and the donors were mostly white British, with more females than males. The study found vaccine-associated CD4 TCRs spanning spike, dominant at 160-218 and 743-854. Reportedly, close to half of spike-specific TCRs are directed against unmutated variant regions.

Trimming cost V 4 bases and J 12 bases; bases outside gene matches: 6. CDR3 size: 13 residues. Using immunoSEQ multiplex PCR, the repertoire was profiled, and TCRdb retains in-frame clones only, with some absent. The sample lists some 74,000 clones; approximately 87% were seen once. Source: peripheral blood, taken 28 days after the second AZD1222 dose. This sequence was found in an adult who received the AZD1222 COVID-19 vaccine. The V and J genes are TRBV12-3 or TRBV12-4 and TRBJ1-6, with 7 bases fitting TRBD1. The CDR3 nucleotides are TGTGCCAGCAGTTCCGACAGGGATCAACCCCTCCACTTT. It specifies CASSSDRDQPLHF.